One and the same sample provided the 6 T cell receptor beta chains below, sequenced in a study of cytomegalovirus exposure and HLA in healthy donors. Primers: 60 Vbeta forward and 13 Jbeta reverse. Measured with immunoSEQ multiplex PCR; TCRdb has only the in-frame clones, and not every one. The sample yields 130,000 to 150,000 clones, more than 60% seen once. Sequencing was done on a sample of PBMCs. The receptors shown here come from a woman aged 45-65 years in good health and CMV-seropositive.

This clone was seen only a few times. The chain joins TRBV19 to TRBJ2-7, with 9 nucleotides matching TRBD1. CDR1 is LNHDA and CDR2 is SQIVND in the germline V gene (reference sequence). J was trimmed by 5 bases and V by 6 bases; bases with no gene match: 2. The CDR3 has 12 amino acids. The CDR3 here is CASSTGGDEQYF. The DNA for the CDR3 is TGTGCCAGTAGCACAGGGGGCGACGAGCAGTACTTC. The complete variable domain, with remaining parts taken from reference TRBV19 and TRBJ2-7, reads DGGITQSPKYLFRKEGQNVTLSCEQNLNHDAMYWYRQDPGQGLRLIYYSQIVNDFQKGDIAEGYSVSREKKESFPLTVTSAQKNPTAFYLCASSTGGDEQYFGPGTRLTVT.

This clone was counted between two and nine times. The chain joins TRBV6-5 to TRBJ2-3; 10 bases match TRBD2. V trimming: 0 bases; J trimming: 5 bases; junction bases outside the gene matches: 2. This CDR3 spans 15 amino acids. The germline CDR1 and CDR2 sequences are MNHEY and SVGAGI. CDR3 residues: CASSYSSSGGDTQYF. In DNA, the CDR3 is TGTGCCAGCAGTTACTCGTCTAGCGGGGGAGATACGCAGTATTTT.

This chain links TRBV28 with TRBJ1-3; 9 bases are shared with TRBD1. After removal of 6 bases from V and 2 bases from J, the junction contained 8 bases not matched to a gene. The germline gives CDR1 MDHEN, CDR2 SYDVKM. The CDR3 sequence is 16 residues long. The CDR3, as DNA: TGTGCCAGCAGGGATACAGGGGGCGGAACTGGAAACACCATATATTTT. It codes for CASRDTGGGTGNTIYF.

This clone has a handful of counts. The chain carries TRBV4-2 and TRBJ1-4, with 10 bases that match TRBD1. Germline-derived CDR1 and CDR2 are LGHNA and YNFKEQ. With V trimmed by 0 bases and J by 14 bases, 9 bases remained unmatched. The CDR3 consists of 15 residues. The CDR3: CASSQDPGQGKDLFF. The CDR3 DNA reads TGTGCCAGCAGCCAAGATCCGGGACAGGGGAAGGATCTGTTTTTT.

J is TRBJ2-7 and V is TRBV6-6; 7 bases map to TRBD2. The germline V gene encodes CDR1 MNHNY and CDR2 SVGAGI (reference sequence). The J segment lost 3 bases and the V segment lost 4 bases, leaving 3 bases of the junction unmatched. The CDR3 runs 13 residues. CDR3 DNA sequence: TGTGCCAGCAGTTCTGCTAGCGGCTACGAGCAGTACTTC. Protein: CASSSASGYEQYF.

This chain uses TRBV7-8 with TRBJ2-7, with a weak D call TRBD2 (5 bases). This CDR3 contains 14 residues. Germline lookup yields CDR1 SGHVS and CDR2 FQNEAQ. The germline V and J ends were trimmed by 5 bases and 6 bases, with 17 bases remaining between them. The CDR3 sequence is CASSDYLPRTEQYF. As DNA, the CDR3 is TGTGCCAGCAGCGACTACCTGCCTAGGACCGAGCAGTACTTC.